This T cell receptor beta chain was recorded in a study of T cell responses to AZD1222 COVID-19 vaccine (dated by TCRdb to about 2021). With regard to the full study: AZD1222 recipients with second doses at about 4 weeks or about 12 weeks were pooled, because spike-specific TCR depth and breadth did not differ between schedules. TCR sequencing covered some 240 trial participants: 200 to 210 given two doses of AZD1222 and 26 given two doses of MenACWY control vaccine. Enrollment into the trials was organized by age into subgroups of 18-55, 56-69 and 70-plus years, and those subgroups contained roughly 150, 30 and 60 TCR-sequenced participants, respectively. Beyond this particular receptor, the publication reports: Participants were mostly white British, with more females than males. The authors suggested clonal diversity may have been underestimated. After two AZD1222 doses, both the breadth and the depth of spike-specific TCRs were significantly higher than at day 0 and than in MenACWY recipients. The 56-69-year group was small, and its depth increase did not reach significance, likely because of low power. Reportedly, almost half of the unique spike-specific TCRs recognized epitopes lying outside the regions that are mutated in the B.1.351 and B.1.1.7 variants. CD4 TCRs associated with the vaccine covered the entire spike protein, and the dominant responses were in regions 160-218 and 743-854. Conclusions about previously exposed vaccinees were limited because only six or seven AZD1222 recipients were SARS-CoV-2 seropositive at baseline. No day 14 peak-response samples were available, so repertoires were characterized only after the peak T cell response.

V ends up 5 bases short and J 3 bases short, with an unmatched junction base count of 4. CDR1 and CDR2 were assigned from the germline V gene as MNHEY and SVGAGI. The CDR3 goes from the cysteine to the phenylalanine over 14 residues. Only CDR3 DNA is held: 42 bases, read in frame from base 1. What this sample's time point label stands for: baseline before first vaccination. Vaccinee samples came from UK trials COV001 and COV002, including a single-blind randomized controlled phase 2/3 trial of AZD1222 (ChAdOx1 nCoV-19) in healthy adults. For TCRbeta chain sequencing, PBMC samples from trial participants were taken at day 0 and at day 28 after the second dose. The CDR3 regions of human TCRbeta chains were analyzed by immunosequencing. The published analysis was carried out like this. TCRs in the repertoires were compared against a reference library of SARS-CoV-2-specific TCRs that had been generated with the MIRA antigen-specificity platform. Breadth was defined as the fraction of unique TCRs that were SARS-CoV-2-associated, and depth was defined as the fraction of total T cells that were SARS-CoV-2-associated. Using the MIRA data, each spike-specific TCR was assigned both to the spike region to which the TCR was reactive and to a CD4 or CD8 class. Log10-transformed breadth and depth values were compared by one-way ANOVA with Sidak's multiple comparisons tests. TCRdb retrieved this table from immuneACCESS and kept in-frame rearrangements only. Not all clones are present; in checked studies, unresolved V genes account for under half, and no reason is known for the remainder. The DNA was the basis for D and trimming; V, J and clone size are from that table. Present in this sample are under 150,000 clones, 91% of which were seen just once. Around 2.8% of the sample is taken by the ten largest.

This clone was seen only once. Its antigen remains unidentified. Per-base qualities were not stored, and no clone one base away is much larger. Here the sequenced sample was peripheral blood, taken on day 0 of AZD1222 vaccination. The chain links TRBV6-5 with TRBJ1-1; TRBD1 agrees with 9 junctional bases. This clonotype was obtained from an adult in good health. The CDR3 is CASSRQGGDTEAFF. At the DNA level, the sequence is TGTGCCAGCAGTAGACAGGGGGGGGACACTGAAGCTTTCTTT.